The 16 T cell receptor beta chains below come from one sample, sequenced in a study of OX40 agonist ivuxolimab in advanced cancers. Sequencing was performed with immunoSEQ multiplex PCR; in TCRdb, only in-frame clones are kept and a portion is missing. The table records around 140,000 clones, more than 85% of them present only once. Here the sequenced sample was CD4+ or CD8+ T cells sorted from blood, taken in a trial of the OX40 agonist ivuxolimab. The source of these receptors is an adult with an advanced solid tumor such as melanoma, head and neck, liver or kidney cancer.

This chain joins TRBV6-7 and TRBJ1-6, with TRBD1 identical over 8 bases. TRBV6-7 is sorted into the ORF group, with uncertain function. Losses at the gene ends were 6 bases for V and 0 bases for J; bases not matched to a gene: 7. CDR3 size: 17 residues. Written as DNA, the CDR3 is TGTGCCAGCAGGTCTGGACAGGGTGGCTCCTATAATTCACCCCTCCACTTT. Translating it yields CASRSGQGGSYNSPLHF.

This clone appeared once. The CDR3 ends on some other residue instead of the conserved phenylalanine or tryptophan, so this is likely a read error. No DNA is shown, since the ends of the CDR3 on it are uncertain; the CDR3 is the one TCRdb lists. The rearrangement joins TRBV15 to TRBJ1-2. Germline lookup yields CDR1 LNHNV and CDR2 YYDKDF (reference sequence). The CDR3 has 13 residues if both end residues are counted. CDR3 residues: CATSRDVGYFYLI.

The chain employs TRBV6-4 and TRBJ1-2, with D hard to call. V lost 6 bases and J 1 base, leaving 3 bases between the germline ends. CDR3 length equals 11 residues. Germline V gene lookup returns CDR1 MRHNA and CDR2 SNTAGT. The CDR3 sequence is CASRNNYGYTF. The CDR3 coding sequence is TGTGCCAGCAGAAATAACTATGGCTACACCTTC.

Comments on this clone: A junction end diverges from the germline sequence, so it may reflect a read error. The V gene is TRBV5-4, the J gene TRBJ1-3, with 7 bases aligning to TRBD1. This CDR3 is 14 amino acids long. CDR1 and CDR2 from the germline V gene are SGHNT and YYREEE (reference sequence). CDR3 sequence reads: CASRLDRSGNTIYF. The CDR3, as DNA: TGTGCCAGCAGATTGGACAGGAGTGGAAACACCATATATTTT.

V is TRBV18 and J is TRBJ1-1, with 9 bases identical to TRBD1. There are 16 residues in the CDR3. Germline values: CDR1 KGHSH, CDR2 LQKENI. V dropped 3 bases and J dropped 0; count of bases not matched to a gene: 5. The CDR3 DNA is TGTGCCAGCTCACCGACAGGGGGAGTGATGAACACTGAAGCTTTCTTT. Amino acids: CASSPTGGVMNTEAFF.

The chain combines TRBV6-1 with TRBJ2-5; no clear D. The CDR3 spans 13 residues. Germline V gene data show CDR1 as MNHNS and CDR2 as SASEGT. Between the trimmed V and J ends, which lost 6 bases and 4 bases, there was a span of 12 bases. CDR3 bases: TGTGCCAGCAGCCACGAGAGGTCAGAGACCCAGTACTTC. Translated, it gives CASSHERSETQYF.

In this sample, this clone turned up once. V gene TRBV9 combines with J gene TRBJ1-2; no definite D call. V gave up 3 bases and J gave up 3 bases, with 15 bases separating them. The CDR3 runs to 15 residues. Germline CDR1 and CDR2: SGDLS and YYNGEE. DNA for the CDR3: TGTGCCAGCAGCGAGTCCCTAGCCGGGTACTATGGCTACACCTTC. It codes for CASSESLAGYYGYTF.

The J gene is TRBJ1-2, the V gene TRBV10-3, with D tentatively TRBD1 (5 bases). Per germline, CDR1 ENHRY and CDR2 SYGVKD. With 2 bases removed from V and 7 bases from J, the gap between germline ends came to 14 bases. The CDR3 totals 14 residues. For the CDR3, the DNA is TGTGCCATCAGTGAGGCCAGGGACTCGACTGGCTACACCTTC. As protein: CAISEARDSTGYTF.

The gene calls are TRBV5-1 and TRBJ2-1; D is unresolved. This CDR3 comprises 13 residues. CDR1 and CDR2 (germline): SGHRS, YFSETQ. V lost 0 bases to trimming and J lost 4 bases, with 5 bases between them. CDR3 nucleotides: TGCGCCAGCAGCTTGGGGGCGTACAATGAGCAGTTCTTC. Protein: CASSLGAYNEQFF. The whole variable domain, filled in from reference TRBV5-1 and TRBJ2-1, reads KAGVTQTPRYLIKTRGQQVTLSCSPISGHRSVSWYQQTPGQGLQFLFEYFSETQRNKGNFPGRFSGRQFSNSRSEMNVSTLELGDSALYLCASSLGAYNEQFFGPGTRLTVL.

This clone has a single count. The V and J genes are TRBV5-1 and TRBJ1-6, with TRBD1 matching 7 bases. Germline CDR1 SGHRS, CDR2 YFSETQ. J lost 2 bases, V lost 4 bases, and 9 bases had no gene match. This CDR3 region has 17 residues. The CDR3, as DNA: TGCGCCAGCAGCGCCCACAGGGGAGGGACCTATAATTCACCCCTCCACTTT. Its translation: CASSAHRGGTYNSPLHF.

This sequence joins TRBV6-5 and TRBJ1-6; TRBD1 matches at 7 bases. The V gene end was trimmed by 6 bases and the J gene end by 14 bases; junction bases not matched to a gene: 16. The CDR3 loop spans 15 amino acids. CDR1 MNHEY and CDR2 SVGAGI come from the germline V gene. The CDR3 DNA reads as TGTGCCAGCAGCCTCAGACAGGGCCTCCCATCGGCCCTCCACTTT. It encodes CASSLRQGLPSALHF.

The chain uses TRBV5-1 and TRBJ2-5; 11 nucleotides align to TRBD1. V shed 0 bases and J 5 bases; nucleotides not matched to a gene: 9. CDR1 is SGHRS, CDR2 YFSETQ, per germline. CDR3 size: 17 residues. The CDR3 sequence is CASSLAARTGGSETQYF. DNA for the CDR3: TGCGCCAGCAGCTTGGCCGCAAGGACAGGGGGCTCCGAGACCCAGTACTTC.

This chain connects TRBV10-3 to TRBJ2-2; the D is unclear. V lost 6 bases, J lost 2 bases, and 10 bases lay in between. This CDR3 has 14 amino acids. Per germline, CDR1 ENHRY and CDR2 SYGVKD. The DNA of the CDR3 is TGTGCCATCAGGTCGGACGGAAACACCGGGGAGCTGTTTTTT. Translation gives CAIRSDGNTGELFF.

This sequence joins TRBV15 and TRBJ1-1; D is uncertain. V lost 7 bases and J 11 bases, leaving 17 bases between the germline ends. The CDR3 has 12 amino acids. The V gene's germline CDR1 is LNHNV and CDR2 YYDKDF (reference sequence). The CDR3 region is CATKRADGVAFF. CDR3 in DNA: TGTGCCACCAAGCGGGCCGACGGGGTGGCTTTCTTT.

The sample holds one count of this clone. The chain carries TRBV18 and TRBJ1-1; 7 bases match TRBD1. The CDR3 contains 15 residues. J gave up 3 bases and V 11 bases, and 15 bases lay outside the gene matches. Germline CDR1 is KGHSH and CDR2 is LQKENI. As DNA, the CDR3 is TGTGCCTCTCGGCCAGGGGGAGGGGATTACACTGAAGCTTTCTTT. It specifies CASRPGGGDYTEAFF.

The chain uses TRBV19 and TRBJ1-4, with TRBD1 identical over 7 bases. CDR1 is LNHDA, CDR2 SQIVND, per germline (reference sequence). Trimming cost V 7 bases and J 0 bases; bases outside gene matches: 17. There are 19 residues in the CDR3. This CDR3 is CASKSVVWTGVATNEKLFF. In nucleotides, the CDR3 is TGTGCCAGTAAGTCCGTTGTTTGGACAGGAGTTGCAACTAATGAAAAACTGTTTTTT.